What follows describes a single TCR beta chain. The CDR3 sequence is 16 residues long. Germline V gene lookup returns CDR1 MNHEY and CDR2 SVGAGI. The V gene lost 3 bases and the J gene lost 0 bases, with 9 bases spanning the gap. These data originate in a study of blood T cell repertoires in COVID-19. Overall study: PBMCs, B-cell-depleted T cells, or T cells were the source of the cDNA or gDNA that made up the material.

Participant ages covered roughly 18 to 89 years across 20 to 30 US areas. Method: immunoSEQ multiplex PCR; TCRdb's copy keeps in-frame clones and lacks some. Of about 250,000 clones in the sample, roughly 90% were seen once. Sample: PBMCs or T cells enriched from blood (not recorded which). This rearrangement joins TRBV6-5 to TRBJ1-6; D gene ambiguous. The source of this sequence is a woman aged 45-60 years who had recovered from COVID-19. The CDR3 loop reads CASSYSASSYNSPLHF. In DNA form, the CDR3 reads TGTGCCAGCAGTTATTCAGCTAGCTCCTATAATTCACCCCTCCACTTT.